One and the same sample provided the 3 T cell receptor beta chains below, sequenced in a study of patients with pleural tuberculosis. TCRdb passed the reads through MiXCR, listing each CDR3 protein once. Among 25,000 to 30,000 distinct CDR3 sequences listed, 15% to 20% were seen once. Sequencing was done on a sample of peripheral blood. The receptors originated from a human donor with pleural tuberculosis.

This clonotype was counted many times. This chain joins TRBV4-1 and TRBJ1-1, with 7 bases fitting TRBD1. V shed 2 bases, J shed 1 base, and the junction held 1 base outside the gene matches. The CDR3 consists of 14 residues. In germline, CDR1 is MGHRA, CDR2 YSYEKL. DNA for the CDR3: TGCGCCAGCAGCCAATACAGGGGGAACACTGAAGCTTTCTTT. This translates into CASSQYRGNTEAFF.

This clonotype was counted only a few times. This likely comes from a read error, as the CDR3 has no conserved phenylalanine or tryptophan at its end. The genes are TRBV30 and TRBJ1-5, with 9 bases identical to TRBD1. From germline, CDR1 is GTSNPN and CDR2 SVGIG (reference sequence). The V gene end was trimmed by 1 base and the J gene end by 0 bases; junction bases not matched to a gene: 1. The CDR3 totals 15 residues. CDR3 protein: CAWSGGQGSNQPQHL. DNA for the CDR3: TGTGCCTGGAGTGGGGGACAGGGTAGCAATCAGCCCCAGCATCTT.

The table lists this clonotype with many counts. V and J are TRBV2 and TRBJ1-1; D gene ambiguous. CDR3 size: 14 residues. The V gene lost 3 bases and the J gene lost 2 bases, with 10 bases spanning the gap. CDR1 SNHLY and CDR2 FYNNEI come from the germline V gene. The CDR3: CASSDGYANTEAFF. The CDR3 DNA reads TGTGCCAGCAGTGACGGCTACGCAAACACTGAAGCTTTCTTT.